A single sample gave rise to the 25 T cell receptor beta chains below, sequenced in a study of OX40 agonist ivuxolimab in advanced cancers. The data were produced by immunoSEQ multiplex PCR, yet TCRdb's version contains in-frame clones alone and is incomplete. The table shows 99,000 or so clones, with approximately 84% occurring only once. The specimen was CD4+ or CD8+ T cells sorted from blood, collected in a trial of the OX40 agonist ivuxolimab. These receptors originate from an adult with an advanced solid tumor such as melanoma, head and neck, liver or kidney cancer.

Only a few counts were recorded for this clone. The chain links TRBV14 to TRBJ2-1, with 12 positions matching TRBD2. In germline, CDR1 is SGHDN, CDR2 FVKESK. This CDR3 comprises 16 residues. V trimming: 2 bases; J trimming: 1 base; junction bases outside the gene matches: 0. CDR3 DNA sequence: TGTGCCAGCAGCCAACTAGCGGGAGGGTCCTACAATGAGCAGTTCTTC. It encodes CASSQLAGGSYNEQFF.

This clone was recorded only once. The chain carries TRBV19 and TRBJ2-5, with 7 bases aligning to TRBD2. V gave up 8 bases and J gave up 4 bases; unmatched junction bases: 4. Per the germline V gene, CDR1 is LNHDA and CDR2 is SQIVND (reference sequence). CDR3 length: 12 amino acids. DNA for the CDR3: TGTGCCAGTGGAGGGAGGGGAGAGACCCAGTACTTC. This sequence encodes CASGGRGETQYF.

A note on this clone: Other DNA sequences within the sample encode an identical CDR3. J is TRBJ2-5 and V is TRBV6-5; D is unclear. Germline V gene data show CDR1 as MNHEY and CDR2 as SVGAGI. There are 12 residues in the CDR3. Trimming took 2 bases from V and 4 from J, leaving 5 bases between them. The CDR3 DNA follows: TGTGCCAGCAGTTACAAGGGAGAGACCCAGTACTTC. It translates to CASSYKGETQYF.

The chain recombines TRBV4-1 with TRBJ2-7; D call uncertain. V was pared by 1 base and J by 2 bases, with 3 bases between. Germline loops: CDR1 MGHRA, CDR2 YSYEKL. The CDR3 sequence is 12 residues long. In DNA form, the CDR3 reads TGCGCCAGCAGCCAAGGTCCCTACGAGCAGTACTTC. This encodes CASSQGPYEQYF.

The chain uses TRBV6-5 and TRBJ2-2; 8 bases fit TRBD1. J gave up 4 bases and V 2 bases, and 6 bases lay outside the gene matches. Germline loops: CDR1 MNHEY, CDR2 SVGAGI. The length of the CDR3 is 16 residues. CDR3 in amino acids: CASSYGQGWRTGELFF. The CDR3 region has the DNA TGTGCCAGCAGTTACGGACAGGGTTGGCGCACCGGGGAGCTGTTTTTT.

This chain connects TRBV1 to TRBJ1-3. TRBV1 is designated a pseudogene. The CDR3 runs to 16 residues. The CDR3 DNA is TGCACCAGCAGCCATCTACCGAAGGCTTCTGGAAACACCATATATTTT. As protein: CTSSHLPKASGNTIYF.

The chain employs TRBV11-2 and TRBJ2-7; D gene ambiguous. The CDR3 contains 14 residues. Germline V lookup: CDR1 SGHAT, CDR2 FQNNGV. Trimming took off 1 base at V and 4 bases at J, with 11 bases between the two ends. The CDR3 is CASSLGVNPYEQYF. In DNA form, the CDR3 reads TGTGCCAGCAGCTTAGGCGTAAACCCTTACGAGCAGTACTTC.

The chain carries TRBV6-1 and TRBJ1-1, with D unresolved. Germline CDR1 is MNHNS and CDR2 is SASEGT. CDR3 size: 13 residues. The germline V and J ends were trimmed by 11 bases and 2 bases, with 15 bases remaining between them. The CDR3 spells CASNLQINTEAFF. The CDR3 DNA reads as TGTGCCTCCAATCTGCAGATCAACACTGAAGCTTTCTTT.

V is TRBV5-6 and J is TRBJ1-6; a possible D gene is TRBD1 (5 bases). Trimming took off 4 bases at V and 4 bases at J, with 12 bases between the two ends. CDR3 size: 15 residues. The germline gives CDR1 SGHDT, CDR2 YYEEEE. CDR3: CASSPGTRYNSPLHF. In DNA form, the CDR3 reads TGTGCCAGCAGCCCAGGGACGCGTTATAATTCACCCCTCCACTTT.

This chain joins TRBV5-1 and TRBJ2-7; 9 positions match TRBD2. Trimming at V came to 0 bases and at J to 6 bases, leaving 10 bases not matched to a gene. This CDR3 spans 16 amino acids. The V gene's germline CDR1 is SGHRS and CDR2 YFSETQ. The CDR3 coding sequence is TGCGCCAGCAGCTTGGGGCTCGCGGGGGGGCTGGGCGAGCAGTACTTC. Translated, it gives CASSLGLAGGLGEQYF. Full variable domain (outside the CDR3, taken from reference TRBV5-1 and TRBJ2-7): KAGVTQTPRYLIKTRGQQVTLSCSPISGHRSVSWYQQTPGQGLQFLFEYFSETQRNKGNFPGRFSGRQFSNSRSEMNVSTLELGDSALYLCASSLGLAGGLGEQYFGPGTRLTVT.

This chain joins TRBV21-1 and TRBJ2-2; TRBD2, as called in the table, went unchecked against the DNA. TRBV21-1 is designated a pseudogene. There are 13 residues in the CDR3. The CDR3 DNA reads as TGTGCCAGCAGCAAAATTAGCACCGGGGAGCTGTTTTTT. Its translation is CASSKISTGELFF.

The chain uses TRBV7-2 and TRBJ2-7, with unresolved D. The CDR3 is 13 residues long. Trimming left V 9 bases short and J 0 bases short, with 12 bases between. Germline-derived CDR1 and CDR2 are SGHTA and FQGNSA. The CDR3 DNA reads as TGTGCCAGTTCTTACGGGCACTCCTACGAGCAGTACTTC. Translating gives CASSYGHSYEQYF.

J is TRBJ2-3 and V is TRBV5-1, with TRBD2 matching over 10 bases. Germline V gene sequence: CDR1 SGHRS, CDR2 YFSETQ. Trimming removed 4 bases from V and 2 bases from J; junction bases left unmatched: 4. The CDR3 extends over 15 amino acids. The CDR3, as DNA: TGCGCCAGCAGCCCGAGCGGGAGGGACACAGATACGCAGTATTTT. Protein: CASSPSGRDTDTQYF.

The chain recombines TRBV7-9 with TRBJ2-7, with 9 positions matching TRBD1. Unmatched junction bases numbered 6, after V lost 8 bases and J lost 1 base. The germline gives CDR1 SEHNR, CDR2 FQNEAQ (reference sequence). This CDR3 is 14 amino acids long. The CDR3, as DNA: TGTGCCAGCGGCTATGGACAGGGGTCCTACGAGCAGTACTTC. The encoded protein is CASGYGQGSYEQYF.

The chain joins TRBV6-5 to TRBJ1-5; D uncertain. Trimming left V 8 bases short and J 3 bases short, with 8 bases between. The CDR3 runs to 12 residues. Germline V gene sequence: CDR1 MNHEY, CDR2 SVGAGI. This CDR3 reads CASGNPNQPQHF. The CDR3 coding sequence is TGTGCCAGCGGGAACCCCAATCAGCCCCAGCATTTT.

This clone was picked up a small number of times. V gene TRBV7-3 combines with J gene TRBJ1-6; D unclear. Trimming left V 3 bases short and J 2 bases short, with 17 bases between. The germline CDR1 and CDR2 sequences are SGHTA and FQGTGA. This CDR3 region has 18 residues. The CDR3 nucleotides are TGTGCCAGCAGCTTTCCGTGGAGGGTTCGCACCTATAATTCACCCCTCCACTTT. The encoded protein is CASSFPWRVRTYNSPLHF.

There are a few counts of this clone. The CDR3 DNA reads TGTGCCAGTAGCAACCCCGGGACGGATAATTCACCCCTCCACTTT. Translation gives CASSNPGTDNSPLHF. This chain connects TRBV19 to TRBJ1-6, with a possible D match to TRBD1 (5 bases). With 6 bases removed from V and 5 bases from J, the gap between germline ends came to 14 bases. The CDR3 covers 15 residues. Germline CDR1 LNHDA, CDR2 SQIVND (reference sequence).

There are a few counts of this clone. This chain links TRBV19 with TRBJ1-6; D remains unclear. The CDR3 runs 14 residues. V was clipped by 3 bases and J by 5 bases, with 8 bases between them. Germline V gives CDR1 LNHDA, CDR2 SQIVND (reference sequence). The CDR3 sequence is CASSMARHNSPLHF. The DNA of the CDR3 is TGTGCCAGTAGTATGGCCAGACATAATTCACCCCTCCACTTT.

This clone occurred once. The gene calls are TRBV6-5 and TRBJ2-2, with D perhaps being TRBD1 or TRBD2 (5 bases each). The CDR3 is 13 amino acids. From germline, CDR1 is MNHEY and CDR2 SVGAGI. The V and J ends lost 8 bases and 6 bases respectively, with 13 bases between them. The CDR3 sequence: CASSRGDPGELFF. The DNA of the CDR3 is TGTGCCAGCTCGAGGGGAGACCCCGGGGAGCTGTTTTTT.

This chain joins TRBV27 and TRBJ2-3; 12 nucleotides match TRBD1. The germline V gene encodes CDR1 MNHEY and CDR2 SMNVEV (reference sequence). The CDR3 totals 15 residues. The V gene end was trimmed by 6 bases and the J gene end by 4 bases; junction bases not matched to a gene: 5. CDR3 bases: TGTGCCAGCAGAACCGGGACAGGGGGCTCAGATACGCAGTATTTT. Its protein product is CASRTGTGGSDTQYF.

The chain has TRBV5-8 and TRBJ2-5; D may be TRBD1 or TRBD2 (6 bases each). V shed 4 bases and J shed 2 bases, with 15 bases lying between them. The germline V gene has CDR1 SGHTS and CDR2 YDEGEE. CDR3 length equals 15 residues. The CDR3 here is CASSPGAGEQETQYF. The DNA of the CDR3 is TGTGCCAGCAGCCCGGGGGCAGGGGAACAAGAGACCCAGTACTTC.

The V and J genes are TRBV5-1 and TRBJ2-7; D remains ambiguous. The CDR3 has 13 residues. The V end lost 3 bases, the J end lost 6 bases, and 13 bases lay between the germline ends. Germline V gene data show CDR1 as SGHRS and CDR2 as YFSETQ. As DNA, the CDR3 is TGCGCCAGCAGCTATGGACCAGCCGCCGAGCAGTACTTC. Amino acids: CASSYGPAAEQYF. Full variable domain (outside the CDR3, taken from reference TRBV5-1 and TRBJ2-7): KAGVTQTPRYLIKTRGQQVTLSCSPISGHRSVSWYQQTPGQGLQFLFEYFSETQRNKGNFPGRFSGRQFSNSRSEMNVSTLELGDSALYLCASSYGPAAEQYFGPGTRLTVT.

This chain joins TRBV20-1 and TRBJ2-1; the D gene could be TRBD1 or TRBD2 (5 bases each). This CDR3 is built from 10 residues. Germline CDR1 and CDR2: DFQATT and SNEGSKA (reference sequence). The V and J ends lost 4 bases and 10 bases respectively, with 8 bases between them. As DNA, the CDR3 is TGCAGTGCTATCAGGGAGGAGCAGTTCTTC. It specifies CSAIREEQFF.

The chain is built from TRBV11-2 and TRBJ1-1, with 7 bases matching TRBD1. The V gene's germline CDR1 is SGHAT and CDR2 FQNNGV. Germline trimming cut 3 bases from V and 8 bases from J; bases unmatched to any gene: 6. This CDR3 spans 13 amino acids. CDR3 amino acids: CASSLGTVVEAFF. CDR3 coding DNA: TGTGCCAGCAGCTTGGGGACAGTGGTGGAAGCTTTCTTT. The full variable domain, with the rest looked up from reference TRBV11-2 and TRBJ1-1, is EAGVAQSPRYKIIEKRQSVAFWCNPISGHATLYWYQQILGQGPKLLIQFQNNGVVDDSQLPKDRFSAERLKGVDSTLKIQPAKLEDSAVYLCASSLGTVVEAFFGQGTRLTVV.

This clone appeared once. The chain uses TRBV9 and TRBJ1-5; perhaps TRBD1 as D (6 bases). Trimming shortened V by 4 bases and J by 8 bases, and 13 bases separated the two germline ends. This CDR3 has 13 amino acids. Germline assignment: CDR1 SGDLS and CDR2 YYNGEE. CDR3 region: CASSPGGLEPQHF. The CDR3 DNA follows: TGTGCCAGCAGCCCGGGGGGGCTGGAGCCCCAGCATTTT.